These 3 T cell receptor beta chains were sequenced from one sample in a study of blood T cell repertoires in COVID-19. Using immunoSEQ multiplex PCR, the repertoire was profiled, and TCRdb retains in-frame clones only, with some absent. This table holds fewer than 300,000 clones, 85% found once. Sample: peripheral blood. Receptor source: a human donor in a cohort sampled during active COVID-19.

This chain connects TRBV9 to TRBJ2-1, with a tentative D call TRBD2 (5 bases). Trimming cost V 0 bases and J 4 bases, with 17 bases left between them. The CDR3 totals 17 residues. CDR1 and CDR2 from the germline V gene are SGDLS and YYNGEE. CDR3 region: CASSVALREWTYNEQFF. CDR3 bases: TGTGCCAGCAGCGTAGCCCTCCGGGAATGGACTTACAATGAGCAGTTCTTC.

The rearrangement links TRBV5-1 to TRBJ1-1; D is unresolved. CDR3 length: 14 amino acids. Looked up from germline, CDR1 is SGHRS and CDR2 is YFSETQ. V shed 4 bases and J shed 5 bases, with 15 bases lying between them. CDR3: CASSPQMEGTEAFF. The CDR3 DNA sequence: TGCGCCAGCAGCCCACAGATGGAGGGAACTGAAGCTTTCTTT.

For the CDR3, the DNA is TGTGCCACCGGGGCGGATGTAATCTCCTACGAGCAGTACTTC. This codes for CATGADVISYEQYF. The V call is TRBV24-1, the J call TRBJ2-7; weak D call: TRBD1 (5 bases). V lost 9 bases, J lost 0 bases, and 14 bases lay in between. The CDR3 covers 14 residues. Germline V gene data show CDR1 as KGHDR and CDR2 as SFDVKD.